This section outlines one TCR beta chain sequence together with its context. The CDR3 length is 15 residues. The junction had 6 bases not matched to a gene; V was cut back by 1 base and J by 5 bases. Germline V gives CDR1 LGHNA, CDR2 YNFKEQ. This entry is derived from a study of cytomegalovirus exposure and HLA in healthy donors. Background on the study: A data release that came early held approximately 85 million unique TCRs from HLA-typed donors.

60 Vbeta and 13 Jbeta primers were used in PCR. Method: immunoSEQ multiplex PCR; TCRdb's copy keeps in-frame clones and lacks some. Of 150,000 to 170,000 clones listed, approximately 80% are singletons. The source of this sequence is a man aged 25 to 40 in good health and CMV-seropositive. The sequencing input was PBMCs. This rearrangement joins TRBV4-2 to TRBJ2-5; 8 positions agree with TRBD1. The CDR3 spells CASSQAGGGRETQYF. As DNA, the CDR3 is TGTGCCAGCAGCCAAGCAGGGGGCGGTAGGGAGACCCAGTACTTC.